Below are 18 T cell receptor beta chains sequenced from a single sample in a study of T cells in Graves' hyperthyroidism and ophthalmopathy. TCR beta CDR3 regions were amplified from RNA transcripts. With the HTBI primer set, the TCR CDR3 went through a first round of RT-PCR. TCRdb re-analysed the multiplex PCR reads in MiXCR, keeping a single row per CDR3 protein. There are 490,000 or so distinct CDR3 sequences in the sample; about 20% occur only once, and 47% lies in the top ten. The sequenced sample consisted of blood. The source of these receptors is a man aged 35-49 years with Graves' ophthalmopathy.

This clonotype has only a few counts. The chain couples TRBV5-1 to TRBJ2-2; 8 positions agree with TRBD1. V was pared by 7 bases and J by 4 bases, with 9 bases of the junction left unmatched. The CDR3 extends over 15 amino acids. Germline V gives CDR1 SGHRS, CDR2 YFSETQ. In nucleotides, the CDR3 is TGCGCCAGCGGGTCGGGACAGGTGTTCACCGGGGAGCTGTTTTTT. Translating it yields CASGSGQVFTGELFF.

The J gene is TRBJ1-1, the V gene TRBV9, with 7 positions matching TRBD1. CDR1 and CDR2 from the germline V gene are SGDLS and YYNGEE. The length of the CDR3 is 14 residues. After removal of 0 bases from V and 5 bases from J, the junction contained 4 bases not matched to a gene. The CDR3, as DNA: TGTGCCAGCAGCGTAGTAGTACAGGGGACTGAAGCTTTCTTT. This translates into CASSVVVQGTEAFF.

This clonotype was observed at least ten times. V gene TRBV6-1 combines with J gene TRBJ2-2; D is unclear. V was trimmed by 4 bases and J by 0 bases, leaving 3 bases between them. From germline, CDR1 is MNHNS and CDR2 SASEGT. CDR3 length equals 13 residues. The CDR3 loop is CASSATNTGELFF. DNA for the CDR3: TGTGCCAGCAGTGCAACGAACACCGGGGAGCTGTTTTTT.

V usage is TRBV2 and J usage is TRBJ2-7, with D perhaps being TRBD1 or TRBD2 (7 bases each). CDR1 SNHLY and CDR2 FYNNEI come from the germline V gene. The CDR3 consists of 17 residues. Trimming took off 6 bases at V and 5 bases at J, with 26 bases between the two ends. DNA of the CDR3: TGTGCCAGCAGCCAAGAAGCGGGGACAGACACCCCCCACGAGCAGTACTTC. Its translation: CASSQEAGTDTPHEQYF.

V usage is TRBV6-5 and J usage is TRBJ2-2; D possibly corresponds to TRBD2 (6 bases). Germline V gene sequence: CDR1 MNHEY, CDR2 SVGAGI. The ends were cut back, 2 bases at V and 5 bases at J, with 12 bases in the middle. This CDR3 comprises 15 residues. The CDR3 is CASSYLGSGTGELFF. DNA for the CDR3: TGTGCCAGCAGTTACCTCGGGAGTGGGACCGGGGAGCTGTTTTTT.

Here the CDR3 reads CASSPTNLNTEAFF. The CDR3 coding sequence is TGTGCCAGCAGCCCCACCAACCTGAACACTGAAGCTTTCTTT. The chain employs TRBV11-3 and TRBJ1-1; D uncertain. CDR1 and CDR2 from the germline V gene are SGHNT and YENEEA. V was shortened by 5 bases and J by 0 bases, with 10 bases between the two germline ends. The CDR3 length is 14 residues.

This clonotype was observed many times. This chain links TRBV30 with TRBJ1-1; a possible D gene is TRBD1 (5 bases). This CDR3 has 14 residues. V shed 3 bases and J shed 1 base, with 12 bases lying between them. The V gene's germline CDR1 is GTSNPN and CDR2 SVGIG (reference sequence). In DNA form, the CDR3 reads TGTGCCTGGAGGCCCCAGACAGCGAACACTGAAGCTTTCTTT. Its protein product is CAWRPQTANTEAFF.

This clonotype was recorded many times. The chain employs TRBV7-9 and TRBJ2-5; the D is unclear. Germline-derived CDR1 and CDR2 are SEHNR and FQNEAQ (reference sequence). Trimming stripped 0 bases from V and 5 bases from J, with 10 bases between. There are 14 residues in the CDR3. DNA for the CDR3: TGTGCCAGCAGCTTAGCGACTGGATTGGAGACCCAGTACTTC. It is translated as CASSLATGLETQYF.

This clonotype was seen a few times. This chain joins TRBV9 and TRBJ2-1, with 9 positions matching TRBD1. V shed 4 bases and J 3 bases; nucleotides not matched to a gene: 8. The CDR3 spans 16 residues. Germline V gene lookup returns CDR1 SGDLS and CDR2 YYNGEE. In DNA form, the CDR3 reads TGTGCCAGCAGCCCAGACAGGGGGAGGAACTACAATGAGCAGTTCTTC. Translation: CASSPDRGRNYNEQFF.

This clonotype was seen repeatedly, ten times or more. V gene TRBV7-9 combines with J gene TRBJ2-1; D might be TRBD1 (6 bases). V dropped 3 bases and J dropped 4 bases, with 16 bases sitting between them. The CDR3 covers 16 residues. CDR1 and CDR2 from the germline V gene are SEHNR and FQNEAQ (reference sequence). The CDR3: CASSFRGQFRYNEQFF. The CDR3 DNA is TGTGCCAGCAGCTTTCGAGGACAGTTCAGATACAATGAGCAGTTCTTC. Full variable domain (outside the CDR3, taken from reference TRBV7-9 and TRBJ2-1): DTGVSQNPRHKITKRGQNVTFRCDPISEHNRLYWYRQTLGQGPEFLTYFQNEAQLEKSRLLSDRFSAERPKGSFSTLEIQRTEQGDSAMYLCASSFRGQFRYNEQFFGPGTRLTVL.

This clonotype was observed at least ten times. This sequence joins TRBV28 and TRBJ2-5, with D perhaps matching TRBD1 (6 bases). The V and J ends lost 7 bases and 4 bases respectively, with 16 bases between them. The V gene's germline CDR1 is MDHEN and CDR2 SYDVKM. This CDR3 comprises 14 residues. The CDR3 here is CASTSTGLGETQYF. As DNA, the CDR3 is TGTGCCAGCACCTCAACAGGGTTAGGAGAGACCCAGTACTTC.

The sample holds a few counts of this clonotype. The rearrangement links TRBV7-3 to TRBJ2-2, with D possibly TRBD2 on 5 matching bases. CDR1 and CDR2 from the germline V gene are SGHTA and FQGTGA. CDR3 size: 15 residues. With 2 bases removed from V and 5 bases from J, the gap between germline ends came to 12 bases. CDR3 coding DNA: TGTGCCAGCAGCTTACGAGGAGGCGAGACCGGGGAGCTGTTTTTT. As protein: CASSLRGGETGELFF.

This clonotype was counted between two and nine times. The chain recombines TRBV29-1 with TRBJ2-7, with TRBD1 identical over 9 bases. This CDR3 has 14 amino acids. The germline V gene encodes CDR1 SQVTM and CDR2 ANQGSEA. V gave up 7 bases and J gave up 0 bases; unmatched junction bases: 7. In DNA, the CDR3 is TGCAGCGCCAGGACAGGGGTCGCCTCCTACGAGCAGTACTTC. Its translation: CSARTGVASYEQYF.

The chain joins TRBV20-1 to TRBJ1-1; D call uncertain. The length of the CDR3 is 14 residues. Germline CDR1 DFQATT, CDR2 SNEGSKA (reference sequence). Trimming shortened V by 0 bases and J by 11 bases, and 19 bases separated the two germline ends. The CDR3 here is CSARDARSVSLAFF. DNA of the CDR3: TGCAGTGCTAGAGACGCCCGTTCGGTTTCTTTGGCTTTCTTT.

This clonotype was detected a few times. This sequence joins TRBV5-1 and TRBJ2-7; 12 nucleotides align to TRBD2. This CDR3 comprises 13 residues. V trimming: 4 bases; J trimming: 6 bases; junction bases outside the gene matches: 2. The germline CDR1 and CDR2 sequences are SGHRS and YFSETQ. The CDR3 region has the DNA TGCGCCAGCAGCGCACTAGCGGGGGGCGAGCAGTACTTC. It translates to CASSALAGGEQYF. Full variable domain (rest looked up from reference TRBV5-1 and TRBJ2-7): KAGVTQTPRYLIKTRGQQVTLSCSPISGHRSVSWYQQTPGQGLQFLFEYFSETQRNKGNFPGRFSGRQFSNSRSEMNVSTLELGDSALYLCASSALAGGEQYFGPGTRLTVT.

The rearrangement links TRBV19 to TRBJ1-5; D might be TRBD1 (6 bases). The CDR3 is 13 residues long. V gave up 7 bases and J gave up 5 bases, with 12 bases separating them. The V gene's germline CDR1 is LNHDA and CDR2 SQIVND (reference sequence). CDR3 nucleotides: TGTGCCAGTAATGGGACACCAGATCAGCCCCAGCATTTT. Encoded protein: CASNGTPDQPQHF.

The V call is TRBV6-2 or TRBV6-3, the J call TRBJ2-1; 7 bases map to TRBD2. Germline V gene lookup returns CDR1 MNHEY and CDR2 SVGEGT. CDR3 length: 15 amino acids. V dropped 2 bases and J dropped 5; count of bases not matched to a gene: 6. DNA for the CDR3: TGTGCCAGCAGTTACGGGGCTAGCGGTGACAATGAGCAGTTCTTC. Amino acids: CASSYGASGDNEQFF.

Ten or more counts support this clonotype. This chain joins TRBV12-3 or TRBV12-4 and TRBJ1-4; 7 positions match TRBD1. V was clipped by 6 bases and J by 7 bases; unmatched bases: 8. The CDR3 contains 14 residues. Here the CDR3 DNA reads TGTGCCAGCAGCCTGACAGGGTTCATTGAAAAACTGTTTTTT. The encoded protein is CASSLTGFIEKLFF.